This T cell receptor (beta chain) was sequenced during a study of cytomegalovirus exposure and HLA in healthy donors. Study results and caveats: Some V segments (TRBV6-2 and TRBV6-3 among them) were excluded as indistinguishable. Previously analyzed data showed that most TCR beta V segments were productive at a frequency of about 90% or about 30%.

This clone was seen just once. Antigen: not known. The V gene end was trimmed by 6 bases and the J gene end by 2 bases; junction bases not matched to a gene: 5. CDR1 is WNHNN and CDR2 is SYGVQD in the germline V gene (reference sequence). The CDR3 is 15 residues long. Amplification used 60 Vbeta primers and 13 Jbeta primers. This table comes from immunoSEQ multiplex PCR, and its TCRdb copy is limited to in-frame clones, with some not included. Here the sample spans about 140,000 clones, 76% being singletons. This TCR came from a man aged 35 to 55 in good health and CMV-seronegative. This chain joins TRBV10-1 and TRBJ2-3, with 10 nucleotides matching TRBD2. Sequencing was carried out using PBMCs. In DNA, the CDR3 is TGCGCCAGCAGGAGGACTAGCGGAGACACAGATACGCAGTATTTT. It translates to CASRRTSGDTDTQYF.